This record concerns one TCR beta chain sequence. Its antigen is unidentified. This specimen comes from a study of cytomegalovirus exposure and HLA in healthy donors. As for the study in general: Samples from HLA-typed donors yielded about 85 million unique TCRs in an early data release. Study-wide points: Researchers catalogued roughly 150 TCR beta chains as cytomegalovirus-associated. In an earlier analysis, productive rearrangement rates for most beta V segments clustered near 90% or 30%.

The CDR3 is 14 amino acids. Trimming took off 5 bases at V and 3 bases at J, with 14 bases between the two ends. Per the germline V gene, CDR1 is MDHEN and CDR2 is SYDVKM. PCR involved 60 Vbeta and 13 Jbeta primers. Clones were sequenced by immunoSEQ multiplex PCR, and TCRdb holds only the in-frame ones, with some missing. This table holds about 40,000 clones, 60% to 75% found once. The TCR comes from a man aged 35-49 years in good health and CMV-seronegative. The source material was PBMCs. The V and J genes are TRBV28 and TRBJ2-7; tentative D call: TRBD1 (6 bases). The CDR3 reads CASSKQGGGYEQYF. The CDR3, as DNA: TGTGCCAGCAGTAAACAGGGCGGAGGCTACGAGCAGTACTTC.